Each of the 17 T cell receptor beta chains below was sequenced from the same sample in a study of T cells in localized non-small cell lung cancer. The method was immunoSEQ multiplex PCR; TCRdb's version includes in-frame clones alone and lacks a portion of them. The sample yields about 31,000 clones, around 94% seen once. The source was peripheral blood, collected before any cancer treatment. The receptors here all came from a woman aged 35-75 years with stage I lung adenocarcinoma.

This sequence joins TRBV5-8 and TRBJ1-4; D not resolved. V dropped 0 bases and J dropped 0 bases, with 9 bases sitting between them. Germline V gives CDR1 SGHTS, CDR2 YDEGEE. CDR3 length equals 16 residues. This CDR3 reads CASSLGGPPTNEKLFF. The CDR3, as DNA: TGTGCCAGCAGCTTGGGCGGACCCCCAACTAATGAAAAACTGTTTTTT.

The V call is TRBV19, the J call TRBJ2-4; 9 positions match TRBD2. The CDR3 covers 13 residues. V lost 6 bases, J lost 7 bases, and 4 bases stayed unmatched. Germline V lookup: CDR1 LNHDA, CDR2 SQIVND (reference sequence). The CDR3 spells CASRDSGSNIQYF. The CDR3 DNA reads TGTGCCAGTAGAGATAGCGGGAGTAACATTCAGTACTTC.

This chain connects TRBV19 to TRBJ2-7, with TRBD1 matching over 10 bases. Trimming at V came to 4 bases and at J to 5 bases, leaving 5 bases not matched to a gene. Germline CDR1 LNHDA, CDR2 SQIVND (reference sequence). There are 14 residues in the CDR3. The CDR3 loop reads CASSRPTGGHEQYF. The CDR3 DNA reads as TGTGCCAGTAGTAGGCCGACAGGGGGCCACGAGCAGTACTTC.

The chain employs TRBV9 and TRBJ2-1; D might be TRBD2 (6 bases). Trimming pared 3 bases from V and 1 base from J, leaving 11 bases between. CDR3 length: 15 residues. The germline V gene encodes CDR1 SGDLS and CDR2 YYNGEE. The CDR3 sequence is CASSAGRGSYNEQFF. The CDR3, as DNA: TGTGCCAGCAGCGCCGGGCGGGGATCCTACAATGAGCAGTTCTTC.

The genes are TRBV7-2 and TRBJ2-7, with 9 bases aligning to TRBD2. CDR3 length: 16 residues. Germline trimming cut 4 bases from V and 2 bases from J; bases unmatched to any gene: 9. Germline V gene data show CDR1 as SGHTA and CDR2 as FQGNSA. In DNA form, the CDR3 reads TGTGCCAGCAGCTCATATCTCGCGGGAGGGCCCTACGAGCAGTACTTC. Residues: CASSSYLAGGPYEQYF.

Only a few counts were recorded for this clone. The genes are TRBV19 and TRBJ1-2; 7 nucleotides match TRBD1. Germline CDR1 is LNHDA and CDR2 is SQIVND (reference sequence). The CDR3 is 12 residues long. V lost 10 bases, J lost 4 bases, and 6 bases stayed unmatched. The CDR3 DNA reads as TGTGCCACGAGACAGGGAACCTATGGCTACACCTTC. This sequence encodes CATRQGTYGYTF.

The sample holds a few counts of this clone. The chain combines TRBV18 with TRBJ1-5; D is undetermined. The CDR3 is made up of 15 amino acids. Per germline, CDR1 KGHSH and CDR2 LQKENI. The V end lost 5 bases, the J end lost 6 bases, and 17 bases lay between the germline ends. The CDR3 DNA follows: TGTGCCAGCTCAGCCCAAGAAAAGACCCGTCAGCCCCAGCATTTT. Protein product: CASSAQEKTRQPQHF.

The gene calls are TRBV6-6 and TRBJ2-7; 14 nucleotides line up with TRBD2. Germline V gene data show CDR1 as MNHNY and CDR2 as SVGAGI (reference sequence). Losses at the gene ends were 7 bases for V and 6 bases for J; bases not matched to a gene: 11. CDR3 length: 16 residues. The CDR3 sequence: CASMRLAGGPGREQYF. The CDR3 DNA sequence: TGTGCCAGCATGAGACTAGCGGGAGGGCCGGGACGCGAGCAGTACTTC.

This rearrangement joins TRBV2 to TRBJ2-1; 7 nucleotides align to TRBD2. J lost 4 bases, V lost 3 bases, and 3 bases had no gene match. The CDR3 has 14 amino acids. CDR1 and CDR2 from the germline V gene are SNHLY and FYNNEI. CDR3 nucleotide sequence: TGTGCCAGCAGTGAGTGGGGGGGTTACAATGAGCAGTTCTTC. Its translation: CASSEWGGYNEQFF.

The V call is TRBV7-9, the J call TRBJ2-1; no reliable D call. This CDR3 comprises 16 residues. Germline V gene data show CDR1 as SEHNR and CDR2 as FQNEAQ (reference sequence). V dropped 6 bases and J dropped 0 bases, with 15 bases sitting between them. The CDR3 reads CASSFVRLSSYNEQFF. The DNA of the CDR3 is TGTGCCAGCAGTTTTGTACGGCTAAGCTCCTACAATGAGCAGTTCTTC.

The rearrangement joins TRBV27 to TRBJ2-7, with 8 bases identical to TRBD2. Trimming removed 4 bases from V and 5 bases from J; junction bases left unmatched: 10. Per the germline V gene, CDR1 is MNHEY and CDR2 is SMNVEV (reference sequence). This CDR3 spans 15 amino acids. CDR3 nucleotides: TGTGCCAGCAGTTCGCATCCGGGAGGGAATAACGAGCAGTACTTC. Protein: CASSSHPGGNNEQYF.

A single count supports this clone. The rearrangement links TRBV5-1 to TRBJ1-4; D possibly corresponds to TRBD1 (6 bases). With 0 bases removed from V and 3 bases from J, the gap between germline ends came to 6 bases. The CDR3 consists of 14 residues. CDR1 SGHRS and CDR2 YFSETQ come from the germline V gene. The CDR3 sequence: CASSLDRANEKLFF. The CDR3 DNA reads TGCGCCAGCAGCTTGGACAGGGCTAATGAAAAACTGTTTTTT. Based on the CDR3 plus reference TRBV5-1 and TRBJ1-4, the full variable domain is KAGVTQTPRYLIKTRGQQVTLSCSPISGHRSVSWYQQTPGQGLQFLFEYFSETQRNKGNFPGRFSGRQFSNSRSEMNVSTLELGDSALYLCASSLDRANEKLFFGSGTQLSVL.

Only one count was recorded for this clone. This sequence joins TRBV18 and TRBJ2-7; D is unclear. There are 13 residues in the CDR3. Germline values: CDR1 KGHSH, CDR2 LQKENI. The germline V and J ends were trimmed by 3 bases and 4 bases, with 10 bases remaining between them. CDR3 in amino acids: CASSPNLVYEQYF. DNA for the CDR3: TGTGCCAGCTCACCGAACCTAGTGTACGAGCAGTACTTC.

The chain has TRBV4-2 and TRBJ1-3; perhaps TRBD1 as D (5 bases). This CDR3 spans 16 amino acids. Deletions cut 4 bases from V and 4 bases from J, with 17 bases between. CDR1 and CDR2 from the germline V gene are LGHNA and YNFKEQ. CDR3 coding DNA: TGTGCCAGCAGCCCCCCAGAAGGGGCGTCGGGAAACACCATATATTTT. Its translation: CASSPPEGASGNTIYF.

The V call is TRBV5-6, the J call TRBJ1-2; TRBD1 matches 7 bases. The ends lost 3 bases at V and 14 bases at J; junction bases unmatched: 25. This CDR3 has 17 amino acids. Germline loops: CDR1 SGHDT, CDR2 YYEEEE. The CDR3 sequence: CASSSRSSGGTVGWWTF. As DNA, the CDR3 is TGTGCCAGCAGCTCCAGATCTTCAGGGGGGACAGTCGGCTGGTGGACCTTC.

This chain joins TRBV6-6 and TRBJ2-5, with no clear D. CDR1 is MNHNY, CDR2 SVGAGI, per germline (reference sequence). The CDR3 runs to 14 residues. V lost 0 bases and J lost 5, with 10 bases in between. CDR3 loop: CASSYSSLEETQYF. CDR3 nucleotide sequence: TGTGCCAGCAGTTACTCGAGCCTCGAGGAGACCCAGTACTTC.

This chain connects TRBV4-3 to TRBJ1-4; D is possibly TRBD1 (6 bases). Trimming removed 5 bases from V and 5 bases from J, with 18 bases in between. This CDR3 region has 16 residues. CDR1 and CDR2 from the germline V gene are LGHNA and YSLEER. This CDR3 reads CASSTRWTGGNEKLFF. CDR3 coding DNA: TGCGCCAGCAGCACAAGGTGGACGGGGGGCAATGAAAAACTGTTTTTT.